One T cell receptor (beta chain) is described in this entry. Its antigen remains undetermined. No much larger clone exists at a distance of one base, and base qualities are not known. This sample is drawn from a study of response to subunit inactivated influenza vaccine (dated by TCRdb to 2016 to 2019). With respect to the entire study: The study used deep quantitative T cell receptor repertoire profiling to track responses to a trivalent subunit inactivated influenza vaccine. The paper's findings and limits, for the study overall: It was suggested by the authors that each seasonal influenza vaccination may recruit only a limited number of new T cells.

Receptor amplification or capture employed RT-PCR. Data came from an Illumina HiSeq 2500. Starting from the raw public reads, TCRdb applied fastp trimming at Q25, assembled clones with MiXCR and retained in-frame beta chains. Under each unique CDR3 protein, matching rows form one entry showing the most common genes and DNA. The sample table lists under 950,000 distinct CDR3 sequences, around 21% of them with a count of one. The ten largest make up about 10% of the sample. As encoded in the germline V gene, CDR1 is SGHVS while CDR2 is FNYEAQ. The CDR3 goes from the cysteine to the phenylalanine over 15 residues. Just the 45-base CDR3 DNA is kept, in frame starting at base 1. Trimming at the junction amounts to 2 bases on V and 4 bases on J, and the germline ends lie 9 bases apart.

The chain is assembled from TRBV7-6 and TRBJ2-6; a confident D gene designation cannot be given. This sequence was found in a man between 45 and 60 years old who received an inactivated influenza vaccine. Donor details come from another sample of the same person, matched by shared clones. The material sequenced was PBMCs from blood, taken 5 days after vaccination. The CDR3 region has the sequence CASSLFATGANVLTF. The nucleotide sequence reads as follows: TGTGCCAGCAGCTTATTTGCTACAGGGGCCAACGTCCTGACTTTC.